One T cell receptor (beta chain) is described in this entry. What it binds is not known. Treatment: around 19 received Ad26.COV2.S at low or high dose, single or two shots; about 5 received placebo; per-sample allocation not given. At day 63 after the first vaccine or placebo injection, samples were drawn. Vaccine was an Ad26 vector expressing Wuhan-strain SARS-CoV-2 spike. These data originate in a study of Ad26.COV2.S vaccination and SARS-CoV-2 variants. General study findings and limits: Overall T cell responses may have been underestimated by the analyses of TCR breadth and depth.

Method: immunoSEQ multiplex PCR; TCRdb's copy keeps in-frame clones and lacks some. The table shows 400,000 to 500,000 clones, with roughly 90% occurring only once. This sequence originates from a person aged 18-60 years who received the Ad26.COV2.S COVID-19 vaccine or a placebo. The sample consisted of peripheral blood, taken in a trial of Ad26.COV2.S vaccine versus placebo.

The CDR3 region has the DNA TGTGCCAGCAGACGACAGGGCACTGGAAACACCATATATTTT. Amino acid sequence: CASRRQGTGNTIYF. The chain carries TRBV28 and TRBJ1-3; 7 bases are shared with TRBD1. Germline V lookup: CDR1 MDHEN, CDR2 SYDVKM. The CDR3 is made up of 14 amino acids. With 6 bases clipped from V and 2 bases from J, the junction kept 4 bases outside the gene matches.